This T cell receptor (beta chain) was profiled in a study of cytomegalovirus exposure and HLA in healthy donors. Whole-study results and caveats: Presence/absence analysis assumed near-uniform sequencing depth across donors. A later analysis reported that several of the most significant clusters appeared to be linked to common viral pathogens, among them Epstein-Barr virus. A missense variant in DCLRE1C was later tied to TCR beta V- and J-gene trimming. Some TCR beta chains (roughly 160 of them) were listed as cytomegalovirus-associated.

This CDR3 spans 17 amino acids. V shed 0 bases and J 0 bases; nucleotides not matched to a gene: 4. Germline loops: CDR1 SGDLS, CDR2 YYNGEE. Both 60 Vbeta primers and 13 Jbeta primers went into the PCR. Sequencing used immunoSEQ multiplex PCR; TCRdb keeps in-frame clones, though not all of them. The data contain tens of thousands of clones, 78% of them singletons. To note about this clone: Its antigen is unknown.

The sample consisted of PBMCs. V usage is TRBV9 and J usage is TRBJ1-3; TRBD1 aligns across 9 bases. The sequence was obtained from a male donor in good health and CMV-seropositive. The CDR3 DNA is TGTGCCAGCAGCGTAGGGACAGGGGCAAACTCTGGAAACACCATATATTTT. Amino acids: CASSVGTGANSGNTIYF.